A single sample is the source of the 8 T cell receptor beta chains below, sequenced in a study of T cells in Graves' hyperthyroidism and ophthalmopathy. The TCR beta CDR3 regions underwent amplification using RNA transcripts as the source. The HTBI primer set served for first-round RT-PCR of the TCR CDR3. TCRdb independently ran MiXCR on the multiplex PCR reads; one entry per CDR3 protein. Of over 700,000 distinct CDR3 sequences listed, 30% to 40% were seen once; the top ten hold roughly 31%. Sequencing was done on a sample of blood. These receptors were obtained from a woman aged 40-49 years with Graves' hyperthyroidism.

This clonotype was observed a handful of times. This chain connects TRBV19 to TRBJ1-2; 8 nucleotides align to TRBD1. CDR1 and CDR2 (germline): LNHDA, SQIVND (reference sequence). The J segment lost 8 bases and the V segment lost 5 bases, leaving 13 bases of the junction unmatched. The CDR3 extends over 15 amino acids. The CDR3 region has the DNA TGTGCCAGTAGTTTTGGACAGGGACTAGGAGAAGGCTACACCTTC. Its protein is CASSFGQGLGEGYTF.

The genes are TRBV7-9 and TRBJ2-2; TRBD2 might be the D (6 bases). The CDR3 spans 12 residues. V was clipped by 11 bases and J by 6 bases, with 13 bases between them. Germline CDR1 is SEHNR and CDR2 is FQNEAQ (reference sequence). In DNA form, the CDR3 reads TGTGCCTGGGGGACTTTTGCCGGGGAGCTGTTTTTT. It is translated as CAWGTFAGELFF.

CDR3 loop: CASIAPDTIYF. CDR3 coding DNA: TGTGCCAGCATCGCCCCGGACACCATATATTTT. The chain is built from TRBV2 and TRBJ1-3; D gene uncertain. The length of the CDR3 is 11 residues. Looked up from germline, CDR1 is SNHLY and CDR2 is FYNNEI. Trimming took 7 bases from V and 8 from J, leaving 9 bases between them.

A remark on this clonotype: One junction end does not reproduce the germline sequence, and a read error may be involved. The CDR3 here is CASRTGTVSYGQYF. DNA of the CDR3: TGTGCCAGCAGGACCGGGACAGTCTCCTACGGGCAGTACTTC. The rearrangement uses TRBV6-6 and TRBJ2-7; TRBD1 matches 7 bases. Germline CDR1 reads MNHNY; CDR2 reads SVGAGI (reference sequence). The CDR3 loop spans 14 amino acids.

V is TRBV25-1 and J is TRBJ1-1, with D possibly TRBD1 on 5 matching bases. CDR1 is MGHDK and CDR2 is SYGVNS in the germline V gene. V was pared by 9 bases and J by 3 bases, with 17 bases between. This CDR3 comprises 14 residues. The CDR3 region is CASRTVAGYTEAFF. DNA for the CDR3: TGTGCCAGTAGGACGGTGGCAGGGTACACTGAAGCTTTCTTT.

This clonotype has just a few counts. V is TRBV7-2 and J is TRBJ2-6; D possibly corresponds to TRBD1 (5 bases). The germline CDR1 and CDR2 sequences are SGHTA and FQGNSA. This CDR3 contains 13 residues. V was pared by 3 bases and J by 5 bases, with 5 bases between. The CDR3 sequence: CASSLDRANVLTF. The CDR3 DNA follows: TGTGCCAGCAGCTTGGACAGGGCCAACGTCCTGACTTTC.

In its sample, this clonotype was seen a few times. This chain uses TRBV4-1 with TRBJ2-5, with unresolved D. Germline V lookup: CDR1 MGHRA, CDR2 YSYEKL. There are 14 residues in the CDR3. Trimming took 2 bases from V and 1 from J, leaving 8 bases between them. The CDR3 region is CASSQRVLQETQYF. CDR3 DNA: TGCGCCAGCAGCCAACGGGTTCTCCAAGAGACCCAGTACTTC.

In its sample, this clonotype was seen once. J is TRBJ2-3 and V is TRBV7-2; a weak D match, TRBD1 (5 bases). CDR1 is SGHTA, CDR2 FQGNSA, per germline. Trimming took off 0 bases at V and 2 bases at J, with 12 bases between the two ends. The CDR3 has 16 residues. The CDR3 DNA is TGTGCCAGCAGCTTAGCGGGCAGGGCAAACACAGATACGCAGTATTTT. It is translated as CASSLAGRANTDTQYF.